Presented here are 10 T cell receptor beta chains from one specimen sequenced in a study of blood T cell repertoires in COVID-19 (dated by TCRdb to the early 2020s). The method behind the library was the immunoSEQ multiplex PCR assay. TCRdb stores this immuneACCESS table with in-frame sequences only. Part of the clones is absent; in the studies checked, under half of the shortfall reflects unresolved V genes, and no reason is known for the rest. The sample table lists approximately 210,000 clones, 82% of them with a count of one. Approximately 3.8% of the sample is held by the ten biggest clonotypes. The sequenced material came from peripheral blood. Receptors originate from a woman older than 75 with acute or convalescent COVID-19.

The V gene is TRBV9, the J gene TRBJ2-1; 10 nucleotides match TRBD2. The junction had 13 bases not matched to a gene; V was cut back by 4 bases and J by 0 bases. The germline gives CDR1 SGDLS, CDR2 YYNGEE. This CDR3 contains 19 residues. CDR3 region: CASSPQAGGLGSSYNEQFF. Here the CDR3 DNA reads TGTGCCAGCAGCCCCCAAGCGGGGGGGCTGGGGAGCTCCTACAATGAGCAGTTCTTC.

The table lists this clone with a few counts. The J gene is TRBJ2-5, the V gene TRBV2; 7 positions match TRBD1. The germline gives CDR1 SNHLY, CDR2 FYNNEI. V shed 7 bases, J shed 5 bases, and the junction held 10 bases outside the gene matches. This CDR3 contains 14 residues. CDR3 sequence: CASNLPGTVETQYF. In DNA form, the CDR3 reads TGTGCCAGCAACCTCCCAGGGACAGTTGAGACCCAGTACTTC.

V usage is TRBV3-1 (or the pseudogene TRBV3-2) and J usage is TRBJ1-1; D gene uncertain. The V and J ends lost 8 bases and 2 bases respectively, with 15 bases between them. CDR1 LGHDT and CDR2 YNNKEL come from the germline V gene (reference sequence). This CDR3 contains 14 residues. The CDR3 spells CASGMEGPNTEAFF. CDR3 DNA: TGTGCCAGCGGTATGGAGGGCCCAAACACTGAAGCTTTCTTT.

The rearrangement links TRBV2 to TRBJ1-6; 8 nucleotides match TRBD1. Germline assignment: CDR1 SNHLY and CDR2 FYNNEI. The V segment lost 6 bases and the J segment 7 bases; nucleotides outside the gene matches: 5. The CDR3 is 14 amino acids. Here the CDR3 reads CASSFRGQNSPLHF. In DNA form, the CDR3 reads TGTGCCAGCAGCTTCAGGGGGCAGAATTCACCCCTCCACTTT.

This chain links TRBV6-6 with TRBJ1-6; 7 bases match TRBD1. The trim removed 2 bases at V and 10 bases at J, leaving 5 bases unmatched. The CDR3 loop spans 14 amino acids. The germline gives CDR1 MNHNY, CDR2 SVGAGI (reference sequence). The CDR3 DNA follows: TGTGCCAGCAGTTACAGGACAGGTGAATCACCCCTCCACTTT. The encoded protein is CASSYRTGESPLHF.

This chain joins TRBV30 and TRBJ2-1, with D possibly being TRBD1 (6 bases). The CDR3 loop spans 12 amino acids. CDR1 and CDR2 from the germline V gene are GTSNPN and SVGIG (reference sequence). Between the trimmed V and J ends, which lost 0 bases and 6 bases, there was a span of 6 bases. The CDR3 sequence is CAWSVQGNEQFF. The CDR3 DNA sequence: TGTGCCTGGAGTGTACAGGGCAATGAGCAGTTCTTC.

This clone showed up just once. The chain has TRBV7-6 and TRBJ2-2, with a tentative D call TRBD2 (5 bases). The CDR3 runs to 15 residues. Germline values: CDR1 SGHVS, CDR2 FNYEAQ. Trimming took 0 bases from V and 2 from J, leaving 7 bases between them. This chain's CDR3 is CASSLAGENTGELFF. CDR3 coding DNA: TGTGCCAGCAGCTTAGCCGGGGAAAACACCGGGGAGCTGTTTTTT.

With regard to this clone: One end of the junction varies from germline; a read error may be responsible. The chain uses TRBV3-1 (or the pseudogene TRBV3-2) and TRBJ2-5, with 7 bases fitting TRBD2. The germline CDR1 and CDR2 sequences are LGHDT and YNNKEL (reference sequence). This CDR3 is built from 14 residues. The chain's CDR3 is CARSHGAGVETQYF. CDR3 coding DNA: TGTGCCCGCAGCCATGGGGCGGGGGTGGAGACCCAGTACTTC.

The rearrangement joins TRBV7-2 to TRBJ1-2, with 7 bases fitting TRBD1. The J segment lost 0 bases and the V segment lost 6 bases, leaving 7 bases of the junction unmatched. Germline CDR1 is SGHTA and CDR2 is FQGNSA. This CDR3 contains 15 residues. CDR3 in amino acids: CASSRDSTANYGYTF. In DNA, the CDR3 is TGTGCCAGCAGTCGGGACAGCACAGCTAACTATGGCTACACCTTC.

CDR3 coding DNA: TGTGCCAGCAGCTCCCCTAGGGGGAGCTCCTATAATTCACCCCTCCACTTT. Translation gives CASSSPRGSSYNSPLHF. The V and J genes are TRBV7-2 and TRBJ1-6; possibly TRBD1 for D (6 bases). CDR3 length equals 17 residues. Deletions cut 4 bases from V and 0 bases from J, with 13 bases between. Germline V gene lookup returns CDR1 SGHTA and CDR2 FQGNSA.